A single sample gave rise to the 27 T cell receptor beta chains below, sequenced in a study of blood T cell repertoires in COVID-19 (dated by TCRdb to 2019 to 2021). The library was produced with the immunoSEQ multiplex PCR assay. TCRdb retrieved this table from immuneACCESS and kept in-frame rearrangements only. Not all clones are present; in checked studies, unresolved V genes account for under half, and no reason is known for the remainder. Within this sample are about 240,000 clones, with approximately 84% of them counted one time only. Together, the top ten hold under 4.5% of the sample. The sequenced material came from peripheral blood. Receptors originate from a man over 45 with acute or convalescent COVID-19.

The chain joins TRBV3-1 (or the pseudogene TRBV3-2) to TRBJ2-5; 12 bases map to TRBD2. The CDR3 contains 15 residues. CDR1 and CDR2 (germline): LGHDT, YNNKEL (reference sequence). V was clipped by 4 bases and J by 5 bases; unmatched bases: 5. The CDR3 DNA sequence: TGTGCCAGCAGCCCGTCTAGCGGGAGGGCGGAGACCCAGTACTTC. This translates into CASSPSSGRAETQYF.

This clone was observed a handful of times. The chain is built from TRBV2 and TRBJ2-2; a weak D match, TRBD1 (6 bases). Trimming left V 8 bases short and J 5 bases short, with 12 bases between. The CDR3 sequence is 13 residues long. The V gene's germline CDR1 is SNHLY and CDR2 FYNNEI. The CDR3 loop is CASGGHGTGELFF. CDR3 sequence (DNA): TGTGCCAGCGGGGGCCACGGGACCGGGGAGCTGTTTTTT.

The genes are TRBV6-1 and TRBJ2-7; 8 bases match TRBD1. The CDR3 loop spans 13 amino acids. V lost 7 bases to trimming and J lost 4 bases; unmatched junction nucleotides: 6. Germline CDR1 reads MNHNS; CDR2 reads SASEGT. The CDR3 bases are TGTGCCAGCACAGGACAGGGATTATACGAGCAGTACTTC. It encodes CASTGQGLYEQYF.

The genes are TRBV7-8 and TRBJ2-5; TRBD1 agrees at 8 bases. The germline CDR1 and CDR2 sequences are SGHVS and FQNEAQ. The CDR3 length is 14 residues. V was pared by 5 bases and J by 4 bases, with 6 bases of the junction left unmatched. The CDR3 is CASSTDRGLETQYF. DNA for the CDR3: TGTGCCAGCAGCACCGACAGGGGTTTAGAGACCCAGTACTTC. Together with reference TRBV7-8 and TRBJ2-5, the CDR3 gives the full variable domain: GAGVSQSPRYKVAKRGQDVALRCDPISGHVSLFWYQQALGQGPEFLTYFQNEAQLDKSGLPSDRFFAERPEGSVSTLKIQRTQQEDSAVYLCASSTDRGLETQYFGPGTRLLVL.

CDR3 DNA sequence: TGTGCCACCCAACGGAGCTCCTACAATGAGCAGTTCTTC. Protein: CATQRSSYNEQFF. The genes are TRBV24-1 and TRBJ2-1; D is unresolved. Deletions cut 9 bases from V and 0 bases from J, with 8 bases between. The V gene's germline CDR1 is KGHDR and CDR2 SFDVKD. This CDR3 spans 13 amino acids.

The chain links TRBV30 to TRBJ1-4; D is unclear. Looked up from germline, CDR1 is GTSNPN and CDR2 is SVGIG (reference sequence). CDR3 length: 13 amino acids. Trimming removed 2 bases from V and 5 bases from J, with 9 bases in between. The CDR3: CAWSTRENEKLFF. For the CDR3, the DNA is TGTGCCTGGAGTACTCGGGAAAATGAAAAACTGTTTTTT. The full variable domain, completed using reference TRBV30 and TRBJ1-4, is SQTIHQWPATLVQPVGSPLSLECTVEGTSNPNLYWYRQAAGRGLQLLFYSVGIGQISSEVPQNLSASRPQDRQFILSSKKLLLSDSGFYLCAWSTRENEKLFFGSGTQLSVL.

The gene calls are TRBV3-1 (or the pseudogene TRBV3-2) and TRBJ2-2; 13 bases fit TRBD2. The junction had 7 bases not matched to a gene; V was cut back by 3 bases and J by 6 bases. Per germline, CDR1 LGHDT and CDR2 YNNKEL (reference sequence). CDR3 length: 17 residues. The CDR3 DNA reads TGTGCCAGCAGCCATACTAGCGGGGGGGCTTCTCCCGGGGAGCTGTTTTTT. Residues: CASSHTSGGASPGELFF.

The J gene is TRBJ2-3, the V gene TRBV9; 10 bases fit TRBD2. Germline-derived CDR1 and CDR2 are SGDLS and YYNGEE. This CDR3 is built from 14 residues. V lost 3 bases and J lost 4; bases outside the gene matches: 2. This CDR3 is CASSESGGADTQYF. DNA of the CDR3: TGTGCCAGCAGCGAAAGCGGGGGGGCAGATACGCAGTATTTT.

This chain joins TRBV28 and TRBJ1-5; D possibly corresponds to TRBD1 (6 bases). V shed 5 bases and J shed 0 bases, with 20 bases lying between them. Germline V gives CDR1 MDHEN, CDR2 SYDVKM. The CDR3 totals 18 residues. This CDR3 is CASSEQGYPVYSNQPQHF. In nucleotides, the CDR3 is TGTGCCAGCAGTGAACAGGGTTACCCAGTTTATAGCAATCAGCCCCAGCATTTT. Variable domain in full (rest from reference TRBV28 and TRBJ1-5): DVKVTQSSRYLVKRTGEKVFLECVQDMDHENMFWYRQDPGLGLRLIYFSYDVKMKEKGDIPEGYSVSREKKERFSLILESASTNQTSMYLCASSEQGYPVYSNQPQHFGDGTRLSIL.

This chain joins TRBV25-1 and TRBJ1-4, with 10 positions matching TRBD1. After removal of 5 bases from V and 3 bases from J, the junction contained 9 bases not matched to a gene. The CDR3 has 17 residues. The V gene's germline CDR1 is MGHDK and CDR2 SYGVNS. CDR3 nucleotides: TGTGCCAGCAGTCGCCAGACAGGGGGCTTTTCTAATGAAAAACTGTTTTTT. Protein product: CASSRQTGGFSNEKLFF. The whole variable domain, filled in from reference TRBV25-1 and TRBJ1-4, reads EADIYQTPRYLVIGTGKKITLECSQTMGHDKMYWYQQDPGMELHLIHYSYGVNSTEKGDLSSESTVSRIRTEHFPLTLESARPSHTSQYLCASSRQTGGFSNEKLFFGSGTQLSVL.

The chain employs TRBV28 and TRBJ1-4; 7 nucleotides match TRBD1. CDR1 is MDHEN and CDR2 is SYDVKM in the germline V gene. Trimming removed 6 bases from V and 3 bases from J; junction bases left unmatched: 7. This CDR3 is 15 amino acids long. The CDR3 loop reads CASSRRGQANEKLFF. CDR3 coding DNA: TGTGCCAGCAGCCGAAGGGGGCAGGCTAATGAAAAACTGTTTTTT.

Details on this clone: In the same sample, other DNA sequences code for this CDR3. The chain links TRBV25-1 to TRBJ2-7, with 7 bases matching TRBD1. Germline V lookup: CDR1 MGHDK, CDR2 SYGVNS. The V segment lost 4 bases and the J segment 2 bases; nucleotides outside the gene matches: 2. The CDR3 is 13 amino acids. CDR3 DNA: TGTGCCAGCAGTGTGGGACAGACCTACGAGCAGTACTTC. Amino acid sequence: CASSVGQTYEQYF.

This clone occurred a few times. This chain uses TRBV14 with TRBJ2-7, with unresolved D. CDR3 length: 13 residues. Germline CDR1 reads SGHDN; CDR2 reads FVKESK. The V gene lost 4 bases and the J gene lost 0 bases, with 7 bases spanning the gap. The chain's CDR3 is CASSPYNSYEQYF. The CDR3 DNA is TGTGCCAGCAGCCCGTACAACTCCTACGAGCAGTACTTC.

The chain carries TRBV10-3 and TRBJ1-5; 7 nucleotides line up with TRBD1. The CDR3 runs to 13 residues. V shed 9 bases and J 11 bases; nucleotides not matched to a gene: 13. In germline, CDR1 is ENHRY, CDR2 SYGVKD. Here the CDR3 reads CAIQGTEMATQHF. CDR3 in DNA: TGTGCCATACAAGGGACAGAGATGGCAACCCAGCATTTT.

The rearrangement joins TRBV11-2 to TRBJ2-7, with TRBD1 identical over 7 bases. This CDR3 region has 15 residues. Germline V lookup: CDR1 SGHAT, CDR2 FQNNGV. Trimming removed 3 bases from V and 0 bases from J; junction bases left unmatched: 5. The DNA for the CDR3 is TGTGCCAGCAGCTTCGATCCAGGGGGCTCCTACGAGCAGTACTTC. It yields the protein CASSFDPGGSYEQYF.

The chain combines TRBV19 with TRBJ2-2; D ambiguous. CDR3 length: 15 amino acids. V lost 5 bases and J lost 2, with 12 bases in between. The germline gives CDR1 LNHDA, CDR2 SQIVND (reference sequence). CDR3 sequence reads: CASSPESVNTGELFF. The CDR3 coding sequence is TGTGCCAGTAGTCCCGAGTCCGTAAACACCGGGGAGCTGTTTTTT.

Only one count was recorded for this clone. The chain recombines TRBV12-5 with TRBJ2-7, with TRBD1 as a possible D gene (6 bases). The CDR3 contains 12 residues. Germline V gives CDR1 LGHNT, CDR2 FRNRAP. Between the trimmed V and J ends, which lost 5 bases and 6 bases, there was a span of 11 bases. The CDR3 sequence is CASGTDRSEQYF. The CDR3, as DNA: TGTGCTAGTGGTACGGACAGATCCGAGCAGTACTTC.

This clone was detected ten times or more. This rearrangement joins TRBV6-5 to TRBJ1-2, with D possibly matching TRBD1 (6 bases). Trimming removed 5 bases at V and 3 bases at J, with 16 bases between. The CDR3 covers 15 residues. Germline lookup yields CDR1 MNHEY and CDR2 SVGAGI. The CDR3, as DNA: TGTGCCAGCAGTAAGACACCTACAGGGTACTATGGCTACACCTTC. Residues: CASSKTPTGYYGYTF.

The chain uses TRBV5-4 and TRBJ1-2; D not certain. This CDR3 spans 14 amino acids. In germline, CDR1 is SGHNT, CDR2 YYREEE (reference sequence). Deletions cut 4 bases from V and 3 bases from J, with 13 bases between. CDR3 region: CASSRAIVDYGYTF. The CDR3 region has the DNA TGTGCCAGCAGCCGAGCCATAGTCGACTATGGCTACACCTTC.

The rearrangement joins TRBV29-1 to TRBJ2-5; 9 bases are a match to TRBD1. With V trimmed by 4 bases and J by 3 bases, 6 bases remained unmatched. Germline V gives CDR1 SQVTM, CDR2 ANQGSEA. The CDR3 covers 14 residues. In DNA form, the CDR3 reads TGCAGCGTTGTACGAAGGGACAGGGAAGAGACCCAGTACTTC. Translating it yields CSVVRRDREETQYF.

This clone was found a few times. V gene TRBV29-1 combines with J gene TRBJ2-5; possible D gene TRBD1, 7 bases. Germline CDR1 is SQVTM and CDR2 is ANQGSEA. The ends were cut back, 7 bases at V and 4 bases at J, with 13 bases in the middle. CDR3 length: 12 amino acids. The CDR3 here is CSAPEGAETQYF. CDR3 nucleotides: TGCAGCGCCCCGGAGGGGGCAGAGACCCAGTACTTC.

The chain combines TRBV9 with TRBJ2-7; D may be TRBD2 (5 bases). The CDR3 covers 15 residues. V was clipped by 0 bases and J by 7 bases, with 17 bases between them. The germline V gene has CDR1 SGDLS and CDR2 YYNGEE. The CDR3 DNA sequence: TGTGCCAGCAGCGTAGGTGCCTTGTTCTCGGGGGAGCAGTACTTC. Its protein product is CASSVGALFSGEQYF.

V and J are TRBV5-1 and TRBJ2-2; 8 bases fit TRBD2. J was trimmed by 2 bases and V by 3 bases; bases with no gene match: 3. This CDR3 is 15 amino acids long. Germline CDR1 and CDR2: SGHRS and YFSETQ. The CDR3 is CASSYGGANTGELFF. CDR3 nucleotides: TGCGCCAGCAGCTACGGGGGGGCTAACACCGGGGAGCTGTTTTTT.

The V gene is TRBV18, the J gene TRBJ1-5, with a weak D call TRBD1 (6 bases). This CDR3 contains 13 residues. CDR1 is KGHSH, CDR2 LQKENI, per germline. V shed 3 bases and J shed 5 bases, with 8 bases lying between them. The CDR3 sequence: CASSPRTDQPQHF. CDR3 bases: TGTGCCAGCTCACCTCGGACAGATCAGCCCCAGCATTTT.

This clone came up a few times. The V and J genes are TRBV7-8 and TRBJ1-2, with TRBD1 identical over 10 bases. The trim removed 2 bases at V and 4 bases at J, leaving 4 bases unmatched. The germline V gene encodes CDR1 SGHVS and CDR2 FQNEAQ. This CDR3 spans 15 amino acids. CDR3 sequence: CASSLRTGGPYGYTF. The CDR3 DNA follows: TGTGCCAGCAGCTTAAGGACAGGGGGACCCTATGGCTACACCTTC.

The rearrangement links TRBV6-6 to TRBJ1-1; TRBD1 matches 11 bases. Germline V gene lookup returns CDR1 MNHNY and CDR2 SVGAGI (reference sequence). The CDR3 is 16 residues long. V dropped 6 bases and J dropped 3; count of bases not matched to a gene: 9. CDR3 sequence: CASSPTVGQGDTEAFF. CDR3 bases: TGTGCCAGCAGCCCCACTGTGGGACAGGGGGACACTGAAGCTTTCTTT.

The chain is built from TRBV20-1 and TRBJ2-3; TRBD2 aligns across 12 bases. This CDR3 has 15 amino acids. Germline V gene lookup returns CDR1 DFQATT and CDR2 SNEGSKA (reference sequence). V lost 3 bases and J lost 6; bases outside the gene matches: 7. This chain's CDR3 is CSASRLAGVSDTQYF. As DNA, the CDR3 is TGCAGTGCTAGTAGACTAGCGGGAGTCTCGGATACGCAGTATTTT.